These 13 T cell receptor beta chains share one sample of origin, sequenced in a study of T cells in localized non-small cell lung cancer. The data were produced by immunoSEQ multiplex PCR, yet TCRdb's version contains in-frame clones alone and is incomplete. The sample has some 10,000 clones, roughly 85% seen once; the top ten hold roughly 8.6%. The starting material was peripheral blood, obtained before any cancer treatment. Receptors were obtained from a male donor at least 60 years old with stage III lung adenocarcinoma.

The J gene is TRBJ2-7, the V gene TRBV14; the match to TRBD1 covers 8 bases. The trim removed 3 bases at V and 3 bases at J, leaving 16 bases unmatched. Per the germline V gene, CDR1 is SGHDN and CDR2 is FVKESK. This CDR3 spans 18 amino acids. Here the CDR3 DNA reads TGTGCCAGCAGCCACCAAGACAGGGGAAAACTCGTTAGCTACGAGCAGTACTTC. Translation: CASSHQDRGKLVSYEQYF.

This chain joins TRBV4-2 and TRBJ1-1; 7 bases align to TRBD1. Germline V gene sequence: CDR1 LGHNA, CDR2 YNFKEQ. The CDR3 spans 15 residues. Unmatched junction bases numbered 7, after V lost 2 bases and J lost 4 bases. The CDR3 protein is CASSQKDWTGTEAFF. CDR3 DNA sequence: TGTGCCAGCAGCCAAAAAGACTGGACAGGCACTGAAGCTTTCTTT.

This chain links TRBV19 with TRBJ1-2; TRBD1 might be the D (5 bases). The germline V gene encodes CDR1 LNHDA and CDR2 SQIVND (reference sequence). The ends were cut back, 0 bases at V and 7 bases at J, with 15 bases in the middle. The CDR3 covers 15 residues. Here the CDR3 DNA reads TGTGCCAGTAGTATAGATCCAGGGAAAGGCGGTGGCTACACCTTC. Protein product: CASSIDPGKGGGYTF.

The rearrangement links TRBV4-3 to TRBJ2-2; perhaps TRBD2 as D (6 bases). CDR3 length: 15 residues. Looked up from germline, CDR1 is LGHNA and CDR2 is YSLEER. V lost 4 bases and J 9 bases, leaving 18 bases between the germline ends. The CDR3: CASSRGYGGGRELFF. DNA for the CDR3: TGCGCCAGCAGCCGAGGCTACGGGGGTGGGCGGGAGCTGTTTTTT.

The chain couples TRBV19 to TRBJ2-7, with 11 bases aligning to TRBD1. V shed 5 bases and J 4 bases; nucleotides not matched to a gene: 10. CDR1 is LNHDA and CDR2 is SQIVND in the germline V gene (reference sequence). This CDR3 has 16 residues. CDR3 DNA: TGTGCCAGTAGTTTGATGTCGGGACAGGGGGGGTACGAGCAGTACTTC. It specifies CASSLMSGQGGYEQYF. The whole variable domain, filled in from reference TRBV19 and TRBJ2-7, reads DGGITQSPKYLFRKEGQNVTLSCEQNLNHDAMYWYRQDPGQGLRLIYYSQIVNDFQKGDIAEGYSVSREKKESFPLTVTSAQKNPTAFYLCASSLMSGQGGYEQYFGPGTRLTVT.

V usage is TRBV6-1 and J usage is TRBJ1-2; maybe TRBD1 (5 bases). V was clipped by 2 bases and J by 4 bases, with 11 bases between them. The CDR3 runs 14 residues. Germline V gene data show CDR1 as MNHNS and CDR2 as SASEGT. The CDR3, as DNA: TGTGCCAGCAGTGAAAAAGGGGCCCTCTATGGCTACACCTTC. Protein product: CASSEKGALYGYTF.

The chain uses TRBV19 and TRBJ2-2; 10 nucleotides match TRBD1. The CDR3 totals 17 residues. Germline loops: CDR1 LNHDA, CDR2 SQIVND (reference sequence). Trimming removed 0 bases from V and 6 bases from J; junction bases left unmatched: 7. CDR3 region: CASSIDGGQGTPGELFF. CDR3 in DNA: TGTGCCAGTAGTATAGACGGGGGACAGGGGACCCCCGGGGAGCTGTTTTTT. Full variable domain (missing parts from reference TRBV19 and TRBJ2-2): DGGITQSPKYLFRKEGQNVTLSCEQNLNHDAMYWYRQDPGQGLRLIYYSQIVNDFQKGDIAEGYSVSREKKESFPLTVTSAQKNPTAFYLCASSIDGGQGTPGELFFGEGSRLTVL.

The chain joins TRBV19 to TRBJ2-6; D not resolved. Germline CDR1 LNHDA, CDR2 SQIVND (reference sequence). The CDR3 length is 14 residues. V was pared by 6 bases and J by 4 bases, with 10 bases between. The CDR3 sequence is CASSPSAGANVLTF. CDR3 sequence (DNA): TGTGCCAGTAGCCCTTCCGCGGGGGCCAACGTCCTGACTTTC.

This clone was picked up one time. The chain joins TRBV14 to TRBJ2-2, with 9 bases identical to TRBD1. J was trimmed by 5 bases and V by 5 bases; bases with no gene match: 3. The V gene's germline CDR1 is SGHDN and CDR2 FVKESK. The CDR3 spans 14 residues. Written as DNA, the CDR3 is TGTGCCAGCAGCTACAGGGGGCAAACCGGGGAGCTGTTTTTT. This encodes CASSYRGQTGELFF.

This clone was seen once. The rearrangement uses TRBV10-3 and TRBJ1-1, with 7 bases fitting TRBD1. V shed 6 bases and J 1 base; nucleotides not matched to a gene: 2. CDR1 and CDR2 (germline): ENHRY, SYGVKD. This CDR3 has 13 residues. CDR3 bases: TGTGCCATCAGGAGGGACAGGAACACTGAAGCTTTCTTT. Translated: CAIRRDRNTEAFF.

A remark on this clone: The identical CDR3 is also encoded by other nucleotide sequences in the sample. The chain has TRBV19 and TRBJ1-3, with unresolved D. The germline V gene encodes CDR1 LNHDA and CDR2 SQIVND (reference sequence). The CDR3 runs to 14 residues. Trimming cost V 2 bases and J 0 bases, with 5 bases left between them. The CDR3 coding sequence is TGTGCCAGTAGTATAACAGACTCTGGAAACACCATATATTTT. This codes for CASSITDSGNTIYF. The full variable domain, in which reference TRBV19 and TRBJ1-3 provide the parts outside the CDR3, is DGGITQSPKYLFRKEGQNVTLSCEQNLNHDAMYWYRQDPGQGLRLIYYSQIVNDFQKGDIAEGYSVSREKKESFPLTVTSAQKNPTAFYLCASSITDSGNTIYFGEGSWLTVV.

The chain recombines TRBV7-2 with TRBJ2-7, with 9 bases aligning to TRBD1. The V segment lost 2 bases and the J segment 2 bases; nucleotides outside the gene matches: 4. The CDR3 has 15 residues. Germline assignment: CDR1 SGHTA and CDR2 FQGNSA. The CDR3 bases are TGTGCCAGCAGCTTAAGGGACAGGGAGCCCTACGAGCAGTACTTC. The encoded protein is CASSLRDREPYEQYF.

Within the sample, this clone is large. V and J are TRBV28 and TRBJ1-2; 7 nucleotides align to TRBD1. CDR1 MDHEN and CDR2 SYDVKM come from the germline V gene. The CDR3 sequence is 16 residues long. V lost 5 bases, J lost 0 bases, and 9 bases stayed unmatched. The chain's CDR3 is CASSPQKTGPNYGYTF. The CDR3 bases are TGTGCCAGCAGTCCCCAGAAGACAGGGCCTAACTATGGCTACACCTTC.